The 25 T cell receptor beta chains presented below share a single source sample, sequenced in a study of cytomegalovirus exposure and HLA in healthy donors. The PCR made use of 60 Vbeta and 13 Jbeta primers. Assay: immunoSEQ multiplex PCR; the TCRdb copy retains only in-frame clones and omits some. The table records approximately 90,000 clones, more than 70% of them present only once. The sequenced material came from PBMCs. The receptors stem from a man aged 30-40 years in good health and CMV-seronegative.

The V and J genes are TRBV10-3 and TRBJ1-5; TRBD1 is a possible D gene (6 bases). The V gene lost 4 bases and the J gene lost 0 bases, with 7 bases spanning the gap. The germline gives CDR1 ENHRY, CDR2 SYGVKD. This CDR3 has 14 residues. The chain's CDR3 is CAISGTVSNQPQHF. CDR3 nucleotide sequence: TGTGCCATCAGTGGGACAGTTAGCAATCAGCCCCAGCATTTT.

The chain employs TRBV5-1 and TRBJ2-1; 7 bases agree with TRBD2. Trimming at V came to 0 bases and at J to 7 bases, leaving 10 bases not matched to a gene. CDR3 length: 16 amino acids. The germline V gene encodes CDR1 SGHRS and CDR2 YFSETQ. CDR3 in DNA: TGCGCCAGCAGCTTGGCCGGGGGGAGAGTGGGGAATGAGCAGTTCTTC. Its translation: CASSLAGGRVGNEQFF.

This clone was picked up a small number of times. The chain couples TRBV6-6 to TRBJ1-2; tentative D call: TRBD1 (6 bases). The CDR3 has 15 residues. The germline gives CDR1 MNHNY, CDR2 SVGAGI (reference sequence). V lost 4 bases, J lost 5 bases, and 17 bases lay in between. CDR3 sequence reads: CASSSIPGQAYGYTF. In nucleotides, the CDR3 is TGTGCCAGCAGTTCGATACCGGGACAAGCTTATGGCTACACCTTC.

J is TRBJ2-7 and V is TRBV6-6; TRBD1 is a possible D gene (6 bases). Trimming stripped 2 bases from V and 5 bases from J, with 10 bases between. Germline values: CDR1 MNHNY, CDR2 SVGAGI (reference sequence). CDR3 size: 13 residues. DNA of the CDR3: TGTGCCAGCAGTTACGGGGGCTGGAACGAGCAGTACTTC. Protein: CASSYGGWNEQYF.

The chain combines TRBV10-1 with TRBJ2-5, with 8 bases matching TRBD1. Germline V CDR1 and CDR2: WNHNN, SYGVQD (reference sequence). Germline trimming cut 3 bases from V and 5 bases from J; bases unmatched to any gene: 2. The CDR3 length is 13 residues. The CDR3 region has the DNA TGCGCCAGCAGTGACAGGGGGCTTGAGACCCAGTACTTC. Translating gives CASSDRGLETQYF.

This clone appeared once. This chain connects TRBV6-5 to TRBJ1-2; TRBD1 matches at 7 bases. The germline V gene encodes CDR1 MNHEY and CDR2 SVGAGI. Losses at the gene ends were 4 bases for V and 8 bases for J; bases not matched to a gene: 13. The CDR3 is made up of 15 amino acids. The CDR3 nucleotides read TGTGCCAGCAGTTCCGACAGGGCGATGGTGGGCGGCTACACCTTC. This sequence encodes CASSSDRAMVGGYTF.

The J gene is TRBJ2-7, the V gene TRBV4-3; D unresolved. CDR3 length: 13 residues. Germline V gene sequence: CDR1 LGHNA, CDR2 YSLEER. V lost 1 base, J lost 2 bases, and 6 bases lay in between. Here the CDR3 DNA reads TGCGCCAGCAGCCAAGGCCCTACCTACGAGCAGTACTTC. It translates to CASSQGPTYEQYF.

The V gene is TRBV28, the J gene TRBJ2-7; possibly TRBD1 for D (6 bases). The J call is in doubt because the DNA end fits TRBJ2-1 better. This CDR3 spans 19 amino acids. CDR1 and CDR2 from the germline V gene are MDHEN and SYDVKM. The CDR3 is CASSPWGQPRGASYNEQFF. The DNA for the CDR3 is TGTGCCAGCAGTCCATGGGGGCAGCCGAGGGGAGCCTCCTACAATGAGCAGTTCTTC.

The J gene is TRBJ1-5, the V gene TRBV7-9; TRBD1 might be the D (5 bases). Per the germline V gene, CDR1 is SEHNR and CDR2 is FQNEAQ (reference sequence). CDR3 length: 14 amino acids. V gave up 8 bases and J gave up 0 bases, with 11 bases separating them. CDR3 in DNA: TGTGCCAGCGCCCCGGGGGATAGCAATCAGCCCCAGCATTTT. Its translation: CASAPGDSNQPQHF.

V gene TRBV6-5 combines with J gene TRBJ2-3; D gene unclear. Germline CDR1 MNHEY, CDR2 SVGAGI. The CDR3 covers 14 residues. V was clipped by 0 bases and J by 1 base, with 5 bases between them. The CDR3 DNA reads TGTGCCAGCAGTTACTCGAGAGGCACAGATACGCAGTATTTT. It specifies CASSYSRGTDTQYF.

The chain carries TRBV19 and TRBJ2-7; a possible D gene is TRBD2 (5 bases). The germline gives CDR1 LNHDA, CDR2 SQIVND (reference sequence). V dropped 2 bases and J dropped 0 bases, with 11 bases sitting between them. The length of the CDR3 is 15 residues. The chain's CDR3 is CASSISGSYSYEQYF. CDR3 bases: TGTGCCAGTAGTATATCGGGGAGCTACTCCTACGAGCAGTACTTC.

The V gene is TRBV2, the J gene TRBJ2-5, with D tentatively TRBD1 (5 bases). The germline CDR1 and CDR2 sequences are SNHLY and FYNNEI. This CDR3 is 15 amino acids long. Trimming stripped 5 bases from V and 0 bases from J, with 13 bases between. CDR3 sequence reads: CASSRTNLYQETQYF. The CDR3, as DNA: TGTGCCAGCAGTAGGACAAATTTGTACCAAGAGACCCAGTACTTC.

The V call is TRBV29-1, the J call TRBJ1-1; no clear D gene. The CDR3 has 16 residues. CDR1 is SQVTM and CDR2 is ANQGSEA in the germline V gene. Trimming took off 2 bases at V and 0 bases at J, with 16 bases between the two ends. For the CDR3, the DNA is TGCAGCGTTGAAAGTCCCGAGGGAGCGATGAACACTGAAGCTTTCTTT. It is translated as CSVESPEGAMNTEAFF.

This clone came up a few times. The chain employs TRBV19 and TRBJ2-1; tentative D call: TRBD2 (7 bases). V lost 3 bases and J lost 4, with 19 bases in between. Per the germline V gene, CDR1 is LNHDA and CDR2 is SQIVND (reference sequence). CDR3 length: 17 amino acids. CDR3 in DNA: TGTGCCAGTAGTATGGATTCCGGGGGAGGGGGGTACAATGAGCAGTTCTTC. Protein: CASSMDSGGGGYNEQFF.

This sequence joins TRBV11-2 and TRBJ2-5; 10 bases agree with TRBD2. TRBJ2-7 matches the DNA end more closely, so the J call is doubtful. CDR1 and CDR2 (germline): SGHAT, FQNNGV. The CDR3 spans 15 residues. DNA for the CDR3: TGTGCCAGCAGCCGAATAGCGGGGGGCTCCTACGAGCAGTACTTC. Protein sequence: CASSRIAGGSYEQYF.

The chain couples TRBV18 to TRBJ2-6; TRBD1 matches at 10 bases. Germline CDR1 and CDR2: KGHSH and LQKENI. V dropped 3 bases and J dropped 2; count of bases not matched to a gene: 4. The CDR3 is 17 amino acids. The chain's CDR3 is CASSPRDRGPGANVLTF. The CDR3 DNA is TGTGCCAGCTCACCTCGGGACAGGGGCCCTGGGGCCAACGTCCTGACTTTC.

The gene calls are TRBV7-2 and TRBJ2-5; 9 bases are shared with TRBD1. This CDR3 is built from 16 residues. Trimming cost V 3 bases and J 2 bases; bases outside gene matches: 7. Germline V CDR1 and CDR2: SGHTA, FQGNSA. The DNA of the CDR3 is TGTGCCAGCAGCTTCGTGGACAGGGGCCTGCAAGAGACCCAGTACTTC. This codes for CASSFVDRGLQETQYF.

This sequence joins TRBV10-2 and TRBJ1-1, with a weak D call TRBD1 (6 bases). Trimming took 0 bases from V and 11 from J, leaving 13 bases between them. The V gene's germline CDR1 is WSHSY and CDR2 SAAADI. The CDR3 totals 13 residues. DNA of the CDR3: TGCGCCAGCAGTGAGTCTAACAGGGTGTTTGCTTTCTTT. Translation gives CASSESNRVFAFF.

CDR3 nucleotides: TGTGCCTGGGGCGGACTAGCGGTGATGGCAAGGGGAGGGGAGCAGTTCTTC. This encodes CAWGGLAVMARGGEQFF. The chain recombines TRBV30 with TRBJ2-1; the match to TRBD2 covers 10 bases. Germline V gene lookup returns CDR1 GTSNPN and CDR2 SVGIG (reference sequence). The CDR3 length is 17 residues. The V segment lost 5 bases and the J segment 10 bases; nucleotides outside the gene matches: 20.

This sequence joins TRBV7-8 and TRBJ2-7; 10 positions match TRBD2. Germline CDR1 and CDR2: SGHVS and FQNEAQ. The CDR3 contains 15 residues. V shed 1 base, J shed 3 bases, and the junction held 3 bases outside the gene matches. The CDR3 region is CASSLVAGGLYEQYF. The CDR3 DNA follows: TGTGCCAGCAGCTTAGTAGCGGGGGGACTCTACGAGCAGTACTTC.

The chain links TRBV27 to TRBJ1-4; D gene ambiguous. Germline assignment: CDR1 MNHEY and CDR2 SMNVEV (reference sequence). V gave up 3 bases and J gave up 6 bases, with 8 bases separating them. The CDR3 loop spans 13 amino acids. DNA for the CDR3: TGTGCCAGCAGTTTTTGGCAAGATGAAAAACTGTTTTTT. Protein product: CASSFWQDEKLFF.

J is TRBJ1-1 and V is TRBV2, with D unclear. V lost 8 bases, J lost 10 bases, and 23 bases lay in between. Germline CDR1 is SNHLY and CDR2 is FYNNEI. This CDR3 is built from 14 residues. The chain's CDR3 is CASGLTGILIGAFF. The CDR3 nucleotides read TGTGCCAGCGGACTTACCGGGATTTTGATTGGAGCTTTCTTT.

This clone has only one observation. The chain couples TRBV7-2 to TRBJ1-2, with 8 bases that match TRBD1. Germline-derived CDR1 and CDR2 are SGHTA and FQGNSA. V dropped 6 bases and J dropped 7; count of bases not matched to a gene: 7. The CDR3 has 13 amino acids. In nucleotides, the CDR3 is TGTGCCAGCAGATTATACAGGGGGGGTGGCTACACCTTC. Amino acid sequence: CASRLYRGGGYTF.

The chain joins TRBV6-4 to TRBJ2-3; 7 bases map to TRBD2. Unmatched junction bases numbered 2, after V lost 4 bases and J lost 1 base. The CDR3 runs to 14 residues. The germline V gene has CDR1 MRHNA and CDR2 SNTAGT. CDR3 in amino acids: CASSVGLGTDTQYF. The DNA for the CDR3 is TGTGCCAGCAGTGTCGGACTAGGCACAGATACGCAGTATTTT.

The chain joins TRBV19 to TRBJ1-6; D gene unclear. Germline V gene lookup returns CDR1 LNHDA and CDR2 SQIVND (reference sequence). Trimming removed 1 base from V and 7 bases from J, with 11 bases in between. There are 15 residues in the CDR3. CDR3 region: CASSIARTRNSPLHF. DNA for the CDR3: TGTGCCAGTAGTATAGCCCGAACGAGAAATTCACCCCTCCACTTT.